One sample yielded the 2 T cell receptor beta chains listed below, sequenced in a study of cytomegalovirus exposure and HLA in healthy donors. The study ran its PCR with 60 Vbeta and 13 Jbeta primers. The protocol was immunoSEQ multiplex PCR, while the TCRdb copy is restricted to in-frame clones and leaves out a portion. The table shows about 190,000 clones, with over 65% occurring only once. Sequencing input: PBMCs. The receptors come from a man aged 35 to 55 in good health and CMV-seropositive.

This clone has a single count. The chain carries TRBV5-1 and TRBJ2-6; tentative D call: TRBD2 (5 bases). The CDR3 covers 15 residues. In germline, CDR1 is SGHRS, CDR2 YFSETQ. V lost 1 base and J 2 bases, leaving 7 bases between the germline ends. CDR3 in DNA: TGCGCCAGCAGCTTGTCGAGGGCTGGGGCCAACGTCCTGACTTTC. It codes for CASSLSRAGANVLTF.

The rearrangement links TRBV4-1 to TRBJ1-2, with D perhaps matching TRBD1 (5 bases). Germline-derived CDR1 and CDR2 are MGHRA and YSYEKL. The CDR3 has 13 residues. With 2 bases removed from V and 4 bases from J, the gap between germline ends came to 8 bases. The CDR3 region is CASSQSQGYGYTF. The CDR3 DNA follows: TGCGCCAGCAGCCAAAGTCAGGGCTATGGCTACACCTTC.